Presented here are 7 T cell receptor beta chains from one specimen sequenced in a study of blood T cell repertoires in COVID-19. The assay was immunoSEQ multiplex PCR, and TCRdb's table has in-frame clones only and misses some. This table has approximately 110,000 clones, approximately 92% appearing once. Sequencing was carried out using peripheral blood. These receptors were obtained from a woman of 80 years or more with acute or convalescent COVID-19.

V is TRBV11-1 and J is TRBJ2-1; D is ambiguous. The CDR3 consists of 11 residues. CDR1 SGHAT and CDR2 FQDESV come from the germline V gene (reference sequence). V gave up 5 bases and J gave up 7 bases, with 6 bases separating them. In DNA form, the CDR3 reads TGTGCCAGCAGCCTCCTGAATGAGCAGTTCTTC. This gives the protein CASSLLNEQFF.

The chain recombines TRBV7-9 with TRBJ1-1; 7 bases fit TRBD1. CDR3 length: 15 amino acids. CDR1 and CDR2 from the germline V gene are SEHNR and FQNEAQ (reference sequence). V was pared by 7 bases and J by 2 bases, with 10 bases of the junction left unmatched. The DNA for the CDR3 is TGTGCCAGCACGACAGGGAGTGGGGGTAACACTGAAGCTTTCTTT. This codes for CASTTGSGGNTEAFF. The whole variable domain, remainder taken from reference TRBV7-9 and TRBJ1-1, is DTGVSQNPRHKITKRGQNVTFRCDPISEHNRLYWYRQTLGQGPEFLTYFQNEAQLEKSRLLSDRFSAERPKGSFSTLEIQRTEQGDSAMYLCASTTGSGGNTEAFFGQGTRLTVV.

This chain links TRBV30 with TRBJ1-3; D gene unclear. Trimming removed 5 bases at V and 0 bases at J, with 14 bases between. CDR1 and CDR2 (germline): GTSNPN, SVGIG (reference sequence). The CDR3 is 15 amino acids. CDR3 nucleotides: TGTGCCTGGTCCGACGGACTCCGCTCTGGAAACACCATATATTTT. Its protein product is CAWSDGLRSGNTIYF.

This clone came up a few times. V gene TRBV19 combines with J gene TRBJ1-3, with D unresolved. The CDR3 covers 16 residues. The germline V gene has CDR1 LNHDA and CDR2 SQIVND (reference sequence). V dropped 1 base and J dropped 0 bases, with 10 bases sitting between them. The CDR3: CASSIANRISGNTIYF. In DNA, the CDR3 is TGTGCCAGTAGTATAGCAAACAGAATCTCTGGAAACACCATATATTTT.

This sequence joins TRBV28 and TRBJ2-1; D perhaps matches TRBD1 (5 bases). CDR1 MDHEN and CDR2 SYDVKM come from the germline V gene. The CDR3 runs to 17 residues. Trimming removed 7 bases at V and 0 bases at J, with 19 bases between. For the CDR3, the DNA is TGTGCCAGCACTCCTTGGGTAGACAGAAGCTCCTACAATGAGCAGTTCTTC. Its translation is CASTPWVDRSSYNEQFF.

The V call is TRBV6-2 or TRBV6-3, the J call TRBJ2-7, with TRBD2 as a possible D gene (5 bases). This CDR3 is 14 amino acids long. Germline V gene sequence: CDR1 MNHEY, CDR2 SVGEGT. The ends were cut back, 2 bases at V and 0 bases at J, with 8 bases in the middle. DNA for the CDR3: TGTGCCAGCAGTTACAAGGCGGGCTCCTACGAGCAGTACTTC. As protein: CASSYKAGSYEQYF.

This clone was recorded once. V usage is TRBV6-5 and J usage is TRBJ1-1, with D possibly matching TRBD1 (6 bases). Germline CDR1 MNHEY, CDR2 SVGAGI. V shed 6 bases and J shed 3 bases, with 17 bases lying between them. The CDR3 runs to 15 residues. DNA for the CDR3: TGTGCCAGCAGGTCCGGGACACTCAAGCACACTGAAGCTTTCTTT. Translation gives CASRSGTLKHTEAFF.